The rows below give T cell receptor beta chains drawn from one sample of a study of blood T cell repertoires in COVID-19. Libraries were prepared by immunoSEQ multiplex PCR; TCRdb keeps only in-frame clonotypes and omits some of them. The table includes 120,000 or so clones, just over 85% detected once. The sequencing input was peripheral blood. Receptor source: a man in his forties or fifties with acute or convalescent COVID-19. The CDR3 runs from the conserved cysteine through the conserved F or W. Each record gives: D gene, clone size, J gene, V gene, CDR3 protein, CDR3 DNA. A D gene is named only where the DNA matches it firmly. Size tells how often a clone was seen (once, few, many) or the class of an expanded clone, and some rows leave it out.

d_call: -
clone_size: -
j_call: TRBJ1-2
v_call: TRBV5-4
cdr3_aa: CASSFRDYGYTF
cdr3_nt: TGTGCCAGCAGCTTTCGGGACTATGGCTACACCTTC

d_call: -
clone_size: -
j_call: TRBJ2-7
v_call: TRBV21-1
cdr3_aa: CASSLPGQGPYEQYF
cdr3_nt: TGTGCCAGCAGCCTTCCGGGACAGGGTCCTTACGAGCAGTACTTC

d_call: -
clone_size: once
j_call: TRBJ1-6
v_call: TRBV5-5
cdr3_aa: CASSLEWSSYNSPLHF
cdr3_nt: TGTGCCAGCAGCTTGGAGTGGAGCTCCTATAATTCACCCCTCCACTTT

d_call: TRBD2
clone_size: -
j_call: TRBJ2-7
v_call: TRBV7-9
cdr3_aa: CASSLGLAVNYEQYF
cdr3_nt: TGTGCCAGCAGCTTAGGACTAGCGGTGAACTACGAGCAGTACTTC

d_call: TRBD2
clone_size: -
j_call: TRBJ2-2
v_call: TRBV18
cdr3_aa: CASSRTSGGGSSNTGELFF
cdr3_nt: TGTGCCAGCTCAAGGACTAGCGGAGGAGGTTCATCCAACACCGGGGAGCTGTTTTTT

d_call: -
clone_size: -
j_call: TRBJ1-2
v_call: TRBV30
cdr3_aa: CAWSRDSLGINYGYTF
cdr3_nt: TGTGCCTGGAGCCGGGACTCCCTGGGGATTAACTATGGCTACACCTTC

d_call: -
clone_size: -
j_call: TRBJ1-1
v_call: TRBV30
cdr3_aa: CAWSVSGRLAFF
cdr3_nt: TGTGCCTGGAGTGTAAGTGGGCGTCTAGCTTTCTTT

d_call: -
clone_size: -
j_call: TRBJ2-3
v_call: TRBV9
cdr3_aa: CASSIQGVTDTQYF
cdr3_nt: TGTGCCAGCAGCATACAGGGTGTGACAGATACGCAGTATTTT

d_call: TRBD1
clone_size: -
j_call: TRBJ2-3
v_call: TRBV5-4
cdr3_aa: CASSPPDRGMADTQYF
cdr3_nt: TGTGCCAGCAGCCCGCCGGACAGGGGTATGGCAGATACGCAGTATTTT

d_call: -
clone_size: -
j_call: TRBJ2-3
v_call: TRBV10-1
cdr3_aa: CASSESRATDTQYF
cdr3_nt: TGCGCCAGCAGTGAGTCGAGGGCCACAGATACGCAGTATTTT

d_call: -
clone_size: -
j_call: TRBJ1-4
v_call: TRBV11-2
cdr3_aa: CASSFGQLHNEKLFF
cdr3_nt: TGTGCCAGCAGCTTCGGACAGCTTCATAATGAAAAACTGTTTTTT

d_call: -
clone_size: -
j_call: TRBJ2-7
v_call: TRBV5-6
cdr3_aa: CASSLALALYEQYF
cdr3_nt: TGTGCCAGCAGCTTGGCCCTAGCTCTATACGAGCAGTACTTC

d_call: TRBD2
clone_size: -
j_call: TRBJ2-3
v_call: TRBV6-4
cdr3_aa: CASRLSSGGSDTQYF
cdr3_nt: TGTGCCAGCAGACTAAGTAGCGGGGGCTCAGATACGCAGTATTTT

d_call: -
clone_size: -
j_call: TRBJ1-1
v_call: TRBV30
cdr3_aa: CASSGGVRGKAFF
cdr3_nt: TGTGCCTCCAGCGGAGGGGTTCGAGGGAAAGCTTTCTTT

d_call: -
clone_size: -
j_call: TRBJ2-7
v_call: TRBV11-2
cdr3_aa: CASSPGSVAYEQYF
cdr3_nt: TGTGCCAGCAGCCCAGGGTCCGTGGCCTACGAGCAGTACTTC

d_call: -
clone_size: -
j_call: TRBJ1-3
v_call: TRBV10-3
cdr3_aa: CAISESDGYSGNTIYF
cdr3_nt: TGTGCCATCAGTGAGAGCGACGGCTACTCTGGAAACACCATATATTTT

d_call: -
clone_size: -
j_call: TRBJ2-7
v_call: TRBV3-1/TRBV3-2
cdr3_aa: CASRSSSYEQYF
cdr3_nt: TGTGCCAGCAGATCTAGTTCCTACGAGCAGTACTTC

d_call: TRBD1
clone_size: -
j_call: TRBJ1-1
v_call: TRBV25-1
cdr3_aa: CASSEQGARVTEAFF
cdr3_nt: TGTGCCAGCAGTGAACAGGGGGCAAGAGTGACTGAAGCTTTCTTT

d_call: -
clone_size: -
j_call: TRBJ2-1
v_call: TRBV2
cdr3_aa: CASSPGGLAGAYNEQFF
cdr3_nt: TGTGCCAGCAGTCCAGGGGGGTTGGCAGGGGCCTACAATGAGCAGTTCTTC

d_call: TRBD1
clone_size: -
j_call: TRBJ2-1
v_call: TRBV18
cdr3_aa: CASSPRDRGLTYNEQFF
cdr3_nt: TGTGCCAGCTCACCCCGAGACAGGGGGCTCACCTACAATGAGCAGTTCTTC

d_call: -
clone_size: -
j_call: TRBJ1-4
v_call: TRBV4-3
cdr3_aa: CASSQDSRVEKLFF
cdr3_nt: TGCGCCAGCAGCCAAGATTCACGGGTCGAAAAACTGTTTTTT

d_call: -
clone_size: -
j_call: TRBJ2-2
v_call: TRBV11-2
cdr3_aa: CASSLGDGELFF
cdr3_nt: TGTGCCAGCAGCTTAGGCGACGGGGAGCTGTTTTTT

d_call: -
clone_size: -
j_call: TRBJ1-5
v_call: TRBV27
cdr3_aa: CASSPDRGPYNQPQHF
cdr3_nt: TGTGCCAGCAGCCCGGATAGAGGGCCGTACAATCAGCCCCAGCATTTT

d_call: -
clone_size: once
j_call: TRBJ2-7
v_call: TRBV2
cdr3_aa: CASSEETGTTYEQYF
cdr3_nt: TGTGCCAGCAGTGAAGAGACAGGAACCACCTACGAGCAGTACTTC

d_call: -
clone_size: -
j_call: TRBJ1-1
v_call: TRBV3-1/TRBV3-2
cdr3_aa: CASSQTGLEAFF
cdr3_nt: TGTGCCAGCAGCCAAACAGGCTTAGAGGCTTTCTTT

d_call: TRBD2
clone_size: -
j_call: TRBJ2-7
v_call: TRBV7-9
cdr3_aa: CASSLGRGSGRKNEQYF
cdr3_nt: TGTGCCAGCAGCTTAGGTCGAGGTAGCGGGAGAAAGAACGAGCAGTACTTC

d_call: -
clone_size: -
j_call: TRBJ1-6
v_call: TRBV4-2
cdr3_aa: CASSQDSENSPLHF
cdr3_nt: TGTGCCAGCAGCCAAGATTCGGAGAATTCACCCCTCCACTTT

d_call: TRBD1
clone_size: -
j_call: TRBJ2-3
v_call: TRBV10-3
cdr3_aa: CAISEGTGDTDTQYF
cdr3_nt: TGTGCCATCAGTGAAGGGACAGGGGATACAGATACGCAGTATTTT

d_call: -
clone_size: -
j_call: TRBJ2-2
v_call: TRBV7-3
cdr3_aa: CASSSAGANTGELFF
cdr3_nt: TGTGCCAGCAGTTCAGCCGGGGCGAACACCGGGGAGCTGTTTTTT